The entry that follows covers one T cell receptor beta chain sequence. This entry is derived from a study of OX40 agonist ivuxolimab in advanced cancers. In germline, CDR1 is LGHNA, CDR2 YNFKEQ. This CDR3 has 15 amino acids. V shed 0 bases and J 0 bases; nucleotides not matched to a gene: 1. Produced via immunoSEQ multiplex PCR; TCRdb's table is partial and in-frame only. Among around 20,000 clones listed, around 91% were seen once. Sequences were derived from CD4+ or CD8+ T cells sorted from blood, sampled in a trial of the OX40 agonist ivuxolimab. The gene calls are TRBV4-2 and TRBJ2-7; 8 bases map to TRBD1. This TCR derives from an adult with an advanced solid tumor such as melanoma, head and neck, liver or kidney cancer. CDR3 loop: CASSQEGQGSYEQYF. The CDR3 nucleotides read TGTGCCAGCAGCCAAGAAGGACAGGGCTCCTACGAGCAGTACTTC.